This T cell receptor (beta chain) was documented in a study of shared clonotypes between healthy human individuals. The CDR3 sequence is 15 residues long. The germline V gene has CDR1 LNHDA and CDR2 SQIVND (reference sequence). V dropped 7 bases and J dropped 3; count of bases not matched to a gene: 8. Broader study findings: It was only blood that was sampled, and tissue repertoires likely differ.

At a deep level, the assay was run. Produced via immunoSEQ multiplex PCR; TCRdb's table is partial and in-frame only. The repertoire includes roughly 1.4 million clones, approximately 98.5% of them detected once, and about 0.34% sits in the top ten. For this clone: What it binds is not known.

The rearrangement joins TRBV19 to TRBJ2-2; 7 nucleotides align to TRBD2. Sequenced sample: naive CD4+ T cells sorted from blood. Subset noted: CD45RA+ positively selected. This receptor was obtained from a man younger than 45 in good health. This CDR3 is CASMDGGRYTGELFF. The CDR3 DNA follows: TGTGCCAGTATGGACGGCGGGAGATACACCGGGGAGCTGTTTTTT.